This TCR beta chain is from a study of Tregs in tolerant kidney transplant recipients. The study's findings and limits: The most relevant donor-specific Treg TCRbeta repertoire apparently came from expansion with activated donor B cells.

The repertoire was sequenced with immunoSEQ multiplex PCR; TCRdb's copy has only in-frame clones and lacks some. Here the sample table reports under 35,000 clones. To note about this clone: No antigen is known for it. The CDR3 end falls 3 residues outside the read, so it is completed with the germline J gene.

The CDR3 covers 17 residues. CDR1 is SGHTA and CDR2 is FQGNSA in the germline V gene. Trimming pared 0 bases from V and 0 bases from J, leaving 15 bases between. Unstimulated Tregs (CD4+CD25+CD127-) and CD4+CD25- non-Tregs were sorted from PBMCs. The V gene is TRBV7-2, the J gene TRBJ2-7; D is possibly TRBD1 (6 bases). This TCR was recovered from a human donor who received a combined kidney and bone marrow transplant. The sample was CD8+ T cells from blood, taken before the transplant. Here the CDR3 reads CASSLARQAPSSYEQYF. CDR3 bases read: TGTGCCAGCAGCTTAGCCCGACAGGCCCCTAGCTCCTACGAG.